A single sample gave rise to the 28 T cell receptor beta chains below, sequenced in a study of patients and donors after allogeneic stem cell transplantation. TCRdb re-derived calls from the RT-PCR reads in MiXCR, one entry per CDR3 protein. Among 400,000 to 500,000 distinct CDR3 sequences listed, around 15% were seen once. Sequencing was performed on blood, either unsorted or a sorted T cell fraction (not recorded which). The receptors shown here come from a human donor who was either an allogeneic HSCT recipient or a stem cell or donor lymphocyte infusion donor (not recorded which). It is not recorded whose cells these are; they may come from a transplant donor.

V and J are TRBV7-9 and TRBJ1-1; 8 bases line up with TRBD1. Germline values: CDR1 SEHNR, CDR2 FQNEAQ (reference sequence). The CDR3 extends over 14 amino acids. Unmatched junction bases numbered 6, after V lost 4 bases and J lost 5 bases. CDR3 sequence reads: CASSSTGGRTEAFF. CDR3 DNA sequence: TGTGCCAGCAGCTCAACAGGGGGGAGGACTGAAGCTTTCTTT.

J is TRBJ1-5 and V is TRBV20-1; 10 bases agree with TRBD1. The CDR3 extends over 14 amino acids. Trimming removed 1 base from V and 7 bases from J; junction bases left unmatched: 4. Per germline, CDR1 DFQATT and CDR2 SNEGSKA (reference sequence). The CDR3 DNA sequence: TGCAGTGCTAGAGCCGGGACAGGGGAACAGCCCCAGCATTTT. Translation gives CSARAGTGEQPQHF.

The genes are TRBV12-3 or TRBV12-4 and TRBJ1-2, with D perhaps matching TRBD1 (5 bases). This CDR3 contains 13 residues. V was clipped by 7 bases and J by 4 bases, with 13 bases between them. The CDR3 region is CASTNRQFYGYTF. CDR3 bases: TGTGCCAGCACCAACAGACAGTTCTATGGCTACACCTTC.

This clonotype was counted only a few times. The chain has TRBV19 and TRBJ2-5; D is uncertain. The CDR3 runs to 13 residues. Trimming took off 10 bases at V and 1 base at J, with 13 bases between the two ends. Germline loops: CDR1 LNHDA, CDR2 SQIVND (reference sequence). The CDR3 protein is CATSREFQETQYF. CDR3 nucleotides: TGTGCCACATCTAGAGAGTTCCAAGAGACCCAGTACTTC.

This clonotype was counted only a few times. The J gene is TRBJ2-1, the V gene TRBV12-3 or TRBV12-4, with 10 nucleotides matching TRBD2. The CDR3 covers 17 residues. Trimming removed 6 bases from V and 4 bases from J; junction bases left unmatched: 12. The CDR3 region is CASSPGLISGGYNEQFF. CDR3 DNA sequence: TGTGCCAGCAGCCCGGGTCTGATTAGCGGGGGGTACAATGAGCAGTTCTTC.

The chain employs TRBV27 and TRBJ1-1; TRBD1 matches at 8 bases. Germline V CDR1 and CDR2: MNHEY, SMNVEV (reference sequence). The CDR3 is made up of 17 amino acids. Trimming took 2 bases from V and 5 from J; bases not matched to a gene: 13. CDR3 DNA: TGTGCCAGCAGTTTAAGGCCCTGGACAGGGAGAAGGACTGAAGCTTTCTTT. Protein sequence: CASSLRPWTGRRTEAFF.

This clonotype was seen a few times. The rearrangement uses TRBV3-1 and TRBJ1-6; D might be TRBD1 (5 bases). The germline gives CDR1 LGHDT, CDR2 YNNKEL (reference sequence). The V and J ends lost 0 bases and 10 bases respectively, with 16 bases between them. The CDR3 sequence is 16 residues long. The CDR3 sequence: CASSQDVRGGGSPLHF. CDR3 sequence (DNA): TGTGCCAGCAGCCAAGATGTTCGGGGGGGAGGGTCACCCCTCCACTTT.

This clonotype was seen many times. The CDR3 sequence is CATSDPTRYWYLYF. The CDR3 DNA is TGTGCCACCAGTGACCCGACACGATACTGGTACCTGTACTTC. The chain recombines TRBV24-1 with TRBJ2-7; D gene uncertain. This CDR3 has 14 residues. Germline assignment: CDR1 KGHDR and CDR2 SFDVKD. Between the trimmed V and J ends, which lost 4 bases and 12 bases, there was a span of 21 bases.

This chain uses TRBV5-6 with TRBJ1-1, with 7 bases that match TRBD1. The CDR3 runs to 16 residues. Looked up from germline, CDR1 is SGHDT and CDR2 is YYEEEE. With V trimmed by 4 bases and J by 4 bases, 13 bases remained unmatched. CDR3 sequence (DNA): TGTGCCAGCAGCCCAGAGACAGGGAGGCAGGGCACTGAAGCTTTCTTT. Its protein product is CASSPETGRQGTEAFF.

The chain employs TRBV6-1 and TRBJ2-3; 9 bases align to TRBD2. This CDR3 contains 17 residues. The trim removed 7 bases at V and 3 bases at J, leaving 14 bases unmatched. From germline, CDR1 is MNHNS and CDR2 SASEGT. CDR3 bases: TGTGCCAGCACACGCGGGGGAAGCGGGGGGAAAACAGATACGCAGTATTTT. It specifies CASTRGGSGGKTDTQYF.

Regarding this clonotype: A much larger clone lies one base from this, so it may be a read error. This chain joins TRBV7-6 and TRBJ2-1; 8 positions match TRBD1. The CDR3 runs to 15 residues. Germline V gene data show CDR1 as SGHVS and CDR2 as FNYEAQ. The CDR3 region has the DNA TGTGCCAGCAGCCCCCGGACAGGGCCGTACAATGACCAGTTCTTC. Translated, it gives CASSPRTGPYNDQFF.

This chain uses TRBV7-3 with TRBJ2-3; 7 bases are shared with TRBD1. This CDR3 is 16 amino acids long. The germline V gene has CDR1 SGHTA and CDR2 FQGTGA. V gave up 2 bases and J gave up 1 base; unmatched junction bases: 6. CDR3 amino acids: CASSLRVGTGTDTQYF. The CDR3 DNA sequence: TGTGCCAGCAGCTTACGTGTGGGGACAGGCACAGATACGCAGTATTTT. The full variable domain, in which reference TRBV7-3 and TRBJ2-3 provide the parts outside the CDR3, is GAGVSQTPSNKVTEKGKYVELRCDPISGHTALYWYRQSLGQGPEFLIYFQGTGAADDSGLPNDRFFAVRPEGSVSTLKIQRTERGDSAVYLCASSLRVGTGTDTQYFGPGTRLTVL.

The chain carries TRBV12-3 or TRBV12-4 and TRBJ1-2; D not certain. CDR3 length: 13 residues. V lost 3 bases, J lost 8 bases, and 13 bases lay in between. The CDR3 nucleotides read TGTGCCAGCAGTTTTGGACGGGTGGGAGGCTACACCTTC. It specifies CASSFGRVGGYTF.

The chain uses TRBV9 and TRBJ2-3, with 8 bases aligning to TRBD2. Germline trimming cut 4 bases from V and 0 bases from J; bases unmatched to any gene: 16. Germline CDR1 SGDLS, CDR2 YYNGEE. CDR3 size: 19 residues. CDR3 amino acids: CASSSPRGGRVSSTDTQYF. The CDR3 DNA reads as TGTGCCAGCAGCTCTCCTCGCGGGGGGCGGGTCTCTAGCACAGATACGCAGTATTTT.

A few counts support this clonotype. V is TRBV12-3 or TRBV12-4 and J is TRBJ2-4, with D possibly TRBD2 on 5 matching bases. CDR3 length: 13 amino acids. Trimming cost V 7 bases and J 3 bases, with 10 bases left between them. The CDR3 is CASNLGGKNIQYF. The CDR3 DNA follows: TGTGCCAGCAACCTCGGAGGCAAAAACATTCAGTACTTC.

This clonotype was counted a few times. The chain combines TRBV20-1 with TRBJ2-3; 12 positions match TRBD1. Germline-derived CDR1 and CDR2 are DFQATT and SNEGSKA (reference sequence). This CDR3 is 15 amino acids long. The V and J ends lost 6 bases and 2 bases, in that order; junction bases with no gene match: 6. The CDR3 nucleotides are TGCAGTGCGAGGGGACAGGGGGCGGTCACAGATACGCAGTATTTT. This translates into CSARGQGAVTDTQYF.

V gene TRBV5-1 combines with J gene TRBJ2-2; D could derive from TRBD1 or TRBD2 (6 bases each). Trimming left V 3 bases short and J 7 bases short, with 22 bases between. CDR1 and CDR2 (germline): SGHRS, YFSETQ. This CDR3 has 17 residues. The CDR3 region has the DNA TGCGCCAGCAGCTCGTTCGTAGGGGGGCAAGAAATCGGGGAGCTGTTTTTT. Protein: CASSSFVGGQEIGELFF. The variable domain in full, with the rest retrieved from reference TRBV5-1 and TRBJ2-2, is KAGVTQTPRYLIKTRGQQVTLSCSPISGHRSVSWYQQTPGQGLQFLFEYFSETQRNKGNFPGRFSGRQFSNSRSEMNVSTLELGDSALYLCASSSFVGGQEIGELFFGEGSRLTVL.

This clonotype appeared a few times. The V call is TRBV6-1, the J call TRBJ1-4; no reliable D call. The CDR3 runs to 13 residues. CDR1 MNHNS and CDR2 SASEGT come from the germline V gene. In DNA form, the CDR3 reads TGTCCCCTGCGAGGGTCCACTAATGAAAAACTGTTTTTT. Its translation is CPLRGSTNEKLFF.

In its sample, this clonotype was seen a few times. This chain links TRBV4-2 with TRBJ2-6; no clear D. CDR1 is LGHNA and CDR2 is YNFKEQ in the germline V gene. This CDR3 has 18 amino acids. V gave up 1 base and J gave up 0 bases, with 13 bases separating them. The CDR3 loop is CASSQGYRKPSGANVLTF. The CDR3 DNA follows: TGTGCCAGCAGCCAAGGTTACCGAAAACCCTCTGGGGCCAACGTCCTGACTTTC.

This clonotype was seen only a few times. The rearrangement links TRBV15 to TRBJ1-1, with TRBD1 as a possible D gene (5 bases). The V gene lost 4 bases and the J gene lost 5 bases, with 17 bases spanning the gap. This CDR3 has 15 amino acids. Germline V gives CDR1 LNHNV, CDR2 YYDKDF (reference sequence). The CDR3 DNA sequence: TGTGCCACCAGCACCCCTGGGGCACGGACAACTGAAGCTTTCTTT. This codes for CATSTPGARTTEAFF.

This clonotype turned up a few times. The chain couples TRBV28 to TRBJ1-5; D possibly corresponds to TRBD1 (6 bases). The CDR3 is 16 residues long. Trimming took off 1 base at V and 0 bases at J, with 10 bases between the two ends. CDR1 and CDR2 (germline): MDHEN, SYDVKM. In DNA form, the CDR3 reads TGTGCCAGCAGTTTATCAAGGGGGGATAGCAATCAGCCCCAGCATTTT. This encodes CASSLSRGDSNQPQHF. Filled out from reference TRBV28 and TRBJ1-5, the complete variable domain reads DVKVTQSSRYLVKRTGEKVFLECVQDMDHENMFWYRQDPGLGLRLIYFSYDVKMKEKGDIPEGYSVSREKKERFSLILESASTNQTSMYLCASSLSRGDSNQPQHFGDGTRLSIL.

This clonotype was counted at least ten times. CDR3 sequence: CSASTNEKLFF. CDR3 bases: TGCAGCGCGTCAACTAATGAAAAACTGTTTTTT. The chain joins TRBV29-1 to TRBJ1-4, with D hard to call. The germline V gene encodes CDR1 SQVTM and CDR2 ANQGSEA. Trimming took 7 bases from V and 0 from J, leaving 3 bases between them. CDR3 length: 11 residues.

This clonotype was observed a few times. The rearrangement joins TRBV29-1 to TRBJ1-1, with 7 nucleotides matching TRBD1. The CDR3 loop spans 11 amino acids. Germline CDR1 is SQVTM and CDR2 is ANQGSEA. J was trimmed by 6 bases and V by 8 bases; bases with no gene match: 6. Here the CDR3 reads CSTGDSAEAFF. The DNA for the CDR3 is TGCAGCACTGGGGACAGCGCTGAAGCTTTCTTT.

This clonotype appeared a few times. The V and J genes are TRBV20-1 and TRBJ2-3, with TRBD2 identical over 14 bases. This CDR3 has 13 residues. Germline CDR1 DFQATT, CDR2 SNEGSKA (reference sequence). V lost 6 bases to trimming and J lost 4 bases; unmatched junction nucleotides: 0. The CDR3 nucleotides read TGCAGTGCGGGACTAGCGGGAGCAGATACGCAGTATTTT. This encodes CSAGLAGADTQYF.

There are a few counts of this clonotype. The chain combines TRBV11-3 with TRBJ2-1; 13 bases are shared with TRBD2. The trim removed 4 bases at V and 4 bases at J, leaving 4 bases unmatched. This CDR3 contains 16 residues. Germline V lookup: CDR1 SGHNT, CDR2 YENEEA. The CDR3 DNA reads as TGTGCCAGCAGCTGGACTAGCGGGGGTTCGTACAATGAGCAGTTCTTC. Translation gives CASSWTSGGSYNEQFF.

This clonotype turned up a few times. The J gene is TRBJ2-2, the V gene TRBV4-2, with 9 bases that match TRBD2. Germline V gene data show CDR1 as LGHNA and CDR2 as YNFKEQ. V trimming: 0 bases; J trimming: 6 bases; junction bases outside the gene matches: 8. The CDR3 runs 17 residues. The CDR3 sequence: CASSQDNGGRAPGELFF. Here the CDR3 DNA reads TGTGCCAGCAGCCAAGATAATGGCGGGAGGGCCCCCGGGGAGCTGTTTTTT.

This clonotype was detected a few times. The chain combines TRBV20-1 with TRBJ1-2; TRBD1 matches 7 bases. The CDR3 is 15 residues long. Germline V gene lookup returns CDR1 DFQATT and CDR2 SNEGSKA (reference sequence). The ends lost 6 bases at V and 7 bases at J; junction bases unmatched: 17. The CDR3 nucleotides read TGCAGTGCACTTAGCACAGGGGTCTTGTTTAGTGGCTACACCTTC. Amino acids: CSALSTGVLFSGYTF.

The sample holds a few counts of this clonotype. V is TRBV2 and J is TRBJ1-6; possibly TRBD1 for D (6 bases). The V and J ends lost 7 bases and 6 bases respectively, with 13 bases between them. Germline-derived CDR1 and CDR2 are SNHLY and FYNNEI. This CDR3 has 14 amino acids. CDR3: CASKTGTANSPLHF. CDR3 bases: TGTGCCAGCAAAACAGGGACGGCTAATTCACCCCTCCACTTT.